The 27 T cell receptor beta chains below were found in one sample sequenced in a study of T-cell reconstitution after alpha-beta-depleted transplantation in children. This sample's TCRbeta library carried unique molecular identifier barcodes. TCRdb reprocessed the PCR reads via MiXCR and lists one record per CDR3 protein. This repertoire shows 750,000 to 950,000 distinct CDR3 sequences, under 20% found once; its top ten account for approximately 4.5%. This specimen was PBMCs, mostly from graft donor cells, taken 360 days after TCRalphabeta/CD19-depleted stem cell transplant. The receptors were sampled from a male patient under 18 who had a stem cell transplant for acute lymphoblastic leukemia, so the T cells may come from the graft donor.

The rearrangement joins TRBV29-1 to TRBJ2-2; D not resolved. The CDR3 loop spans 13 amino acids. The germline V gene encodes CDR1 SQVTM and CDR2 ANQGSEA. The germline V and J ends were trimmed by 5 bases and 1 base, with 8 bases remaining between them. The CDR3 spells CSVSILNTGELFF. The CDR3 DNA reads TGCAGCGTTTCTATTTTGAACACCGGGGAGCTGTTTTTT.

This clonotype was seen more than once but under ten times. The V call is TRBV2, the J call TRBJ1-6; D may be TRBD1 (5 bases). CDR1 and CDR2 from the germline V gene are SNHLY and FYNNEI. The CDR3 is 13 residues long. Trimming left V 2 bases short and J 8 bases short, with 7 bases between. The CDR3 loop reads CASSEQGYSPLHF. The CDR3 DNA follows: TGTGCCAGCAGTGAACAGGGATATTCACCCCTCCACTTT. Supplemented by reference TRBV2 and TRBJ1-6, the full variable domain reads EPEVTQTPSHQVTQMGQEVILRCVPISNHLYFYWYRQILGQKVEFLVSFYNNEISEKSEIFDDQFSVERPDGSNFTLKIRSTKLEDSAMYFCASSEQGYSPLHFGNGTRLTVT.

The chain couples TRBV25-1 to TRBJ2-7; weak D call: TRBD1 (8 bases). Germline V CDR1 and CDR2: MGHDK, SYGVNS. Trimming cost V 6 bases and J 4 bases, with 16 bases left between them. This CDR3 has 14 residues. For the CDR3, the DNA is TGTGCCAGCAGCAAAACAGGGGGAGGGTACGAGCAGTACTTC. Its protein product is CASSKTGGGYEQYF.

This clonotype was recorded a few times. The rearrangement links TRBV20-1 to TRBJ2-7; D tentatively fits TRBD1 or TRBD2 (5 bases each). The V gene's germline CDR1 is DFQATT and CDR2 SNEGSKA (reference sequence). The CDR3 has 13 residues. V lost 4 bases, J lost 2 bases, and 12 bases lay in between. CDR3 amino acids: CSATRDGTYEQYF. CDR3 bases: TGCAGTGCTACCCGGGACGGGACCTACGAGCAGTACTTC.

V and J are TRBV7-9 and TRBJ2-7, with 8 bases that match TRBD1. J lost 3 bases, V lost 4 bases, and 8 bases had no gene match. The germline CDR1 and CDR2 sequences are SEHNR and FQNEAQ (reference sequence). The CDR3 length is 15 residues. CDR3 sequence reads: CASSWRKTGVYEQYF. CDR3 coding DNA: TGTGCCAGCAGCTGGCGGAAGACAGGGGTCTACGAGCAGTACTTC.

This clonotype was recorded only once. The J gene is TRBJ1-5, the V gene TRBV20-1, with a tentative D call TRBD1 (5 bases). CDR3 size: 15 residues. Trimming took 3 bases from V and 4 from J, leaving 16 bases between them. The germline V gene encodes CDR1 DFQATT and CDR2 SNEGSKA (reference sequence). CDR3 residues: CSARDPARVNQPQHF. CDR3 bases: TGCAGTGCTAGGGATCCCGCCAGGGTGAATCAGCCCCAGCATTTT.

Only one count was recorded for this clonotype. CDR3: CASSINLWGQGAAVTEAFF. For the CDR3, the DNA is TGTGCCAGTAGTATAAACCTATGGGGACAGGGGGCGGCGGTCACTGAAGCTTTCTTT. This sequence joins TRBV19 and TRBJ1-1, with 12 bases lining up with TRBD1. Germline CDR1 and CDR2: LNHDA and SQIVND (reference sequence). This CDR3 contains 19 residues. Trimming at V came to 2 bases and at J to 4 bases, leaving 14 bases not matched to a gene.

This clonotype was detected a few times. This chain joins TRBV28 and TRBJ2-3, with unresolved D. The germline CDR1 and CDR2 sequences are MDHEN and SYDVKM. Trimming cost V 1 base and J 4 bases, with 6 bases left between them. The CDR3 length is 13 residues. The CDR3 bases are TGTGCCAGCAGTTTATCTGGCCCAGATACGCAGTATTTT. This codes for CASSLSGPDTQYF. The whole variable domain, filled in from reference TRBV28 and TRBJ2-3, reads DVKVTQSSRYLVKRTGEKVFLECVQDMDHENMFWYRQDPGLGLRLIYFSYDVKMKEKGDIPEGYSVSREKKERFSLILESASTNQTSMYLCASSLSGPDTQYFGPGTRLTVL.

This clonotype was seen a few times. V gene TRBV7-9 combines with J gene TRBJ2-7; D is uncertain. Germline assignment: CDR1 SEHNR and CDR2 FQNEAQ (reference sequence). V lost 5 bases and J 2 bases, leaving 10 bases between the germline ends. The length of the CDR3 is 13 residues. For the CDR3, the DNA is TGTGCCAGCAGCGAAGAGGTGGCCTACGAGCAGTACTTC. As protein: CASSEEVAYEQYF.

This clonotype was found a few times. This chain links TRBV5-1 with TRBJ2-7; the match to TRBD2 covers 14 bases. Germline V lookup: CDR1 SGHRS, CDR2 YFSETQ. The CDR3 length is 15 residues. V shed 3 bases, J shed 5 bases, and the junction held 4 bases outside the gene matches. The CDR3: CASSWGLAGANEQYF. CDR3 coding DNA: TGCGCCAGCAGCTGGGGACTAGCGGGAGCTAACGAGCAGTACTTC.

This clonotype was detected only a few times. This chain joins TRBV15 and TRBJ2-7; D might be TRBD2 (5 bases). This CDR3 contains 13 residues. V dropped 5 bases and J dropped 5 bases, with 13 bases sitting between them. Germline V gene data show CDR1 as LNHNV and CDR2 as YYDKDF (reference sequence). The CDR3 loop reads CATSVRTGNEQYF. CDR3 bases: TGTGCCACCAGCGTACGGACTGGTAACGAGCAGTACTTC.

The chain has TRBV12-3 or TRBV12-4 and TRBJ2-7; D remains ambiguous. The CDR3 totals 14 residues. Trimming removed 3 bases at V and 6 bases at J, with 15 bases between. This CDR3 is CASSFRSSSVEQYF. The CDR3 nucleotides are TGTGCCAGCAGTTTTCGAAGTAGTTCAGTCGAGCAGTACTTC.

The rearrangement joins TRBV7-3 to TRBJ2-1; perhaps D is TRBD1 or TRBD2 (5 bases each). Trimming cost V 3 bases and J 3 bases, with 15 bases left between them. The CDR3 sequence is 16 residues long. Germline V gene lookup returns CDR1 SGHTA and CDR2 FQGTGA. The CDR3 bases are TGTGCCAGCAGCTTTGGGACCGGGGTAGACTACAATGAGCAGTTCTTC. Its translation is CASSFGTGVDYNEQFF.

In its sample, this clonotype was seen a few times. V gene TRBV7-9 combines with J gene TRBJ2-3, with 10 bases that match TRBD1. Trimming removed 6 bases from V and 8 bases from J; junction bases left unmatched: 14. CDR1 is SEHNR and CDR2 is FQNEAQ in the germline V gene (reference sequence). The CDR3 has 16 residues. Here the CDR3 reads CASRELSTGGAGTQYF. The CDR3 coding sequence is TGTGCCAGCAGGGAATTATCGACAGGGGGCGCGGGTACGCAGTATTTT.

This clonotype has a handful of counts. The CDR3 DNA reads as TGCGCCAGCGGATCAGAGCGTAGAAACTCCTACAATGAGCAGTTCTTC. This encodes CASGSERRNSYNEQFF. The chain uses TRBV5-1 and TRBJ2-1; the D is unclear. Germline V CDR1 and CDR2: SGHRS, YFSETQ. The CDR3 spans 16 residues. Trimming removed 7 bases from V and 0 bases from J, with 17 bases in between.

The genes are TRBV2 and TRBJ2-4, with 10 positions matching TRBD2. J was trimmed by 0 bases and V by 6 bases; bases with no gene match: 2. Germline lookup yields CDR1 SNHLY and CDR2 FYNNEI. The CDR3 has 15 amino acids. CDR3 sequence: CASRRLAGAKNIQYF. CDR3 sequence (DNA): TGTGCCAGCAGGAGACTAGCGGGAGCCAAAAACATTCAGTACTTC.

There are a few counts of this clonotype. The J gene is TRBJ2-6, the V gene TRBV4-1; D gene ambiguous. The CDR3 runs to 19 residues. V lost 3 bases and J 0 bases, leaving 18 bases between the germline ends. Germline V lookup: CDR1 MGHRA, CDR2 YSYEKL. CDR3 nucleotide sequence: TGCGCCAGCAGCCATACAAGGGCTATTTCGCTCTCTGGGGCCAACGTCCTGACTTTC. Translating it yields CASSHTRAISLSGANVLTF.

This clonotype was seen only a few times. The chain couples TRBV9 to TRBJ2-3; 7 bases map to TRBD2. The CDR3 totals 16 residues. Germline V gene data show CDR1 as SGDLS and CDR2 as YYNGEE. The junction had 6 bases not matched to a gene; V was cut back by 2 bases and J by 0 bases. Here the CDR3 DNA reads TGTGCCAGCAGCGTTTACAGACTAGCTAGCACAGATACGCAGTATTTT. Protein: CASSVYRLASTDTQYF.

In its sample, this clonotype was seen a few times. The rearrangement joins TRBV5-1 to TRBJ2-1; 8 bases map to TRBD2. CDR1 and CDR2 from the germline V gene are SGHRS and YFSETQ. CDR3 length: 20 amino acids. Trimming removed 3 bases from V and 0 bases from J; junction bases left unmatched: 17. CDR3 loop: CASSSLGPRRGRNSYNEQFF. Written as DNA, the CDR3 is TGCGCCAGCAGCTCACTAGGCCCTCGCCGCGGGAGGAACTCCTACAATGAGCAGTTCTTC. Drawing the rest from reference TRBV5-1 and TRBJ2-1, the complete variable domain is KAGVTQTPRYLIKTRGQQVTLSCSPISGHRSVSWYQQTPGQGLQFLFEYFSETQRNKGNFPGRFSGRQFSNSRSEMNVSTLELGDSALYLCASSSLGPRRGRNSYNEQFFGPGTRLTVL.

This clonotype was observed many times. The rearrangement links TRBV29-1 to TRBJ2-7, with TRBD1 identical over 8 bases. CDR3 length: 12 amino acids. Germline-derived CDR1 and CDR2 are SQVTM and ANQGSEA. The V segment lost 8 bases and the J segment 2 bases; nucleotides outside the gene matches: 5. DNA of the CDR3: TGCAGCTACCGGGACAGGACCTACGAGCAGTACTTC. Protein: CSYRDRTYEQYF.

The rearrangement links TRBV18 to TRBJ2-3; tentatively, D is TRBD2 (6 bases). Germline CDR1 is KGHSH and CDR2 is LQKENI. V lost 8 bases, J lost 6 bases, and 12 bases lay in between. This CDR3 is 12 amino acids long. CDR3 in amino acids: CASTLATDTQYF. The DNA for the CDR3 is TGTGCCAGCACGCTAGCGACGGATACGCAGTATTTT. The full variable domain, its missing parts supplied by reference TRBV18 and TRBJ2-3, is NAGVMQNPRHLVRRRGQEARLRCSPMKGHSHVYWYRQLPEEGLKFMVYLQKENIIDESGMPKERFSAEFPKEGPSILRIQQVVRGDSAAYFCASTLATDTQYFGPGTRLTVL.

This clonotype was observed a few times. The CDR3 loop reads CASSLEGALAGAPYIRSRYEQYF. CDR3 coding DNA: TGCGCCAGCAGCTTGGAGGGCGCTCTAGCGGGGGCGCCCTATATCCGGTCACGGTACGAGCAGTACTTC. The rearrangement joins TRBV5-1 to TRBJ2-7, with 10 bases that match TRBD2. The trim removed 0 bases at V and 4 bases at J, leaving 28 bases unmatched. This CDR3 region has 23 residues. Per the germline V gene, CDR1 is SGHRS and CDR2 is YFSETQ.

The sample holds a few counts of this clonotype. The chain couples TRBV18 to TRBJ1-5, with 10 bases matching TRBD1. The CDR3 sequence is 16 residues long. Trimming removed 0 bases from V and 1 base from J; junction bases left unmatched: 0. Germline CDR1 is KGHSH and CDR2 is LQKENI. The chain's CDR3 is CASSPPGQGSNQPQHF. CDR3 bases: TGTGCCAGCTCACCACCGGGACAGGGGAGCAATCAGCCCCAGCATTTT.

The chain combines TRBV5-1 with TRBJ2-5, with 12 positions matching TRBD2. After removal of 5 bases from V and 5 bases from J, the junction contained 7 bases not matched to a gene. CDR3 length: 15 amino acids. From germline, CDR1 is SGHRS and CDR2 YFSETQ. CDR3 sequence: CASRTTSGRSETQYF. CDR3 DNA sequence: TGCGCCAGCAGGACGACTAGCGGGAGATCGGAGACCCAGTACTTC.

The J gene is TRBJ1-6, the V gene TRBV5-1; possible D gene TRBD1, 6 bases. The ends were cut back, 0 bases at V and 5 bases at J, with 27 bases in the middle. This CDR3 is 21 amino acids long. CDR1 and CDR2 (germline): SGHRS, YFSETQ. CDR3 loop: CASSLAWSASGGGRNNSPLHF. CDR3 DNA sequence: TGCGCCAGCAGCTTGGCATGGTCGGCATCAGGCGGGGGGCGGAATAATTCACCCCTCCACTTT.

This clonotype was recorded at least ten times. V is TRBV7-2 and J is TRBJ1-1; TRBD1 aligns across 7 bases. CDR1 is SGHTA, CDR2 FQGNSA, per germline. CDR3 size: 17 residues. V trimming: 1 base; J trimming: 1 base; junction bases outside the gene matches: 9. Here the CDR3 reads CASSLGGQQNRNTEAFF. The CDR3 DNA reads TGTGCCAGCAGCTTAGGGGGACAGCAAAACCGGAACACTGAAGCTTTCTTT.

The genes are TRBV6-2 or TRBV6-3 and TRBJ2-5; 13 positions agree with TRBD2. Germline values: CDR1 MNHEY, CDR2 SVGEGT. This CDR3 has 18 amino acids. Germline trimming cut 5 bases from V and 2 bases from J; bases unmatched to any gene: 11. The CDR3 region is CASSTRLAGGPIQETQYF. CDR3 in DNA: TGTGCCAGCAGTACCCGACTAGCGGGAGGCCCCATACAAGAGACCCAGTACTTC.